This T cell receptor (beta chain) stems from a study of blood T cell repertoires in COVID-19. Study at large: PBMCs, B-cell-depleted T cells, or T cells were the source of the cDNA or gDNA that made up the material.

Libraries were prepared by immunoSEQ multiplex PCR; TCRdb keeps only in-frame clonotypes and omits some of them. This table has approximately 190,000 clones, roughly 89% appearing once. With 1 base clipped from V and 4 bases from J, the junction kept 4 bases outside the gene matches. The germline V gene encodes CDR1 SGHNT and CDR2 YENEEA. The CDR3 sequence is 16 residues long. This TCR came from a woman aged 30 to 39 who had been exposed to COVID-19. The specimen was PBMCs or T cells enriched from blood (not recorded which). The chain uses TRBV11-3 and TRBJ2-1, with TRBD2 matching 10 bases. This CDR3 reads CASSLGASGGYNEQFF. CDR3 in DNA: TGTGCCAGCAGCTTAGGGGCTAGCGGGGGATACAATGAGCAGTTCTTC. Filled out from reference TRBV11-3 and TRBJ2-1, the complete variable domain reads EAGVVQSPRYKIIEKKQPVAFWCNPISGHNTLYWYLQNLGQGPELLIRYENEEAVDDSQLPKDRFSAERLKGVDSTLKIQPAELGDSAVYLCASSLGASGGYNEQFFGPGTRLTVL.